Each of the 2 T cell receptor beta chains below was sequenced from the same sample in a study of CD8 T cells in ankylosing spondylitis. TCRdb used MiXCR to reprocess the 5' RACE reads, holding one entry per CDR3 protein. Seen here are about 260,000 distinct CDR3 sequences, 20% observed once, and the top ten hold 7.8%. Sequencing was carried out using blood, either unsorted or a sorted T cell fraction (not recorded which). Source of these receptors: a male donor with ankylosing spondylitis or in good health (not recorded which).

This sequence joins TRBV20-1 and TRBJ1-6, with 10 nucleotides matching TRBD1. J was trimmed by 6 bases and V by 5 bases; bases with no gene match: 13. This CDR3 has 17 amino acids. Germline CDR1 DFQATT, CDR2 SNEGSKA (reference sequence). CDR3 in DNA: TGCAGTGCTGGGTCGAGGATCGACAGGGGGCTTAATTCACCCCTCCACTTT. Its protein product is CSAGSRIDRGLNSPLHF.

The chain employs TRBV24-1 and TRBJ2-3; tentative D call: TRBD1 (5 bases). There are 13 residues in the CDR3. Germline CDR1 is KGHDR and CDR2 is SFDVKD. Trimming shortened V by 3 bases and J by 6 bases, and 9 bases separated the two germline ends. CDR3 DNA: TGTGCCACCAGTGATCCAGGGTGGGATACGCAGTATTTT. This codes for CATSDPGWDTQYF.